Reported below is one T cell receptor (beta chain). Its specificity is not known. The data were taken from a study of PD-1 blockade in classical Hodgkin lymphoma. Findings and limits, study-wide: By C4D1 there was a significant rise in CD4+ TCR diversity but not in CD8+ TCR diversity. Newly diagnosed and completely responding patients shared comparable baseline diversity.

Only in-frame clones appear in the TCRdb table, and some are missing; sequencing was by immunoSEQ multiplex PCR. This table holds about 13,000 clones, about 80% found once. Trimming left V 5 bases short and J 2 bases short, with 22 bases between. This CDR3 has 17 amino acids. Looked up from germline, CDR1 is SGHTA and CDR2 is FQGNSA. Each patient relapsed following autologous stem cell transplantation, and prior brentuximab vedotin exposure differed. The clonotype originates from a human donor with classical Hodgkin lymphoma. The chain employs TRBV7-2 and TRBJ2-7, with D hard to call. The starting material was peripheral blood mononuclear cells (PBMCs), obtained at baseline. The chain's CDR3 is CASSVMDVETTPYEQYF. CDR3 nucleotides: TGTGCCAGCAGCGTAATGGACGTAGAAACAACCCCCTACGAGCAGTACTTC.